This T cell receptor delta chain is from a study of γδ T cells in repeated Plasmodium falciparum infection. Overall study context: Age- and gender-matched Australian children served as comparison for malaria-exposed Malian children.

This clone came up many times. A far larger clone is one nucleotide away, so this likely arose from a read error. At the DNA level, this CDR3 is encoded by other sequences in the same sample as well. Each sorted gammadelta sample had TRG and TRD chains sequenced. TCRdb fed the multiplex PCR reads into CATT to redo clone calling. The top ten hold over 12% of the sample, which has about 57,000 delta-chain clones, roughly 1.8% seen once. This TCR came from a pool of human donors (malaria-infected and uninfected, not separated). The sequencing sample was made of gamma-delta T cells from blood.

CDR3 DNA sequence: TGTGCCCTTGGGGAACCCTCCGATAAACTCATCTTT. Residues: CALGEPSDKLIF. V gene TRDV1 combines with J gene TRDJ1; possible D gene TRDD3, 5 bases. Assignment of the J gene here rests on matching the DNA to germline, because TCRdb gives none. The CDR3 has 12 residues. The germline CDR1 and CDR2 sequences are TSWWSYY and QGS.